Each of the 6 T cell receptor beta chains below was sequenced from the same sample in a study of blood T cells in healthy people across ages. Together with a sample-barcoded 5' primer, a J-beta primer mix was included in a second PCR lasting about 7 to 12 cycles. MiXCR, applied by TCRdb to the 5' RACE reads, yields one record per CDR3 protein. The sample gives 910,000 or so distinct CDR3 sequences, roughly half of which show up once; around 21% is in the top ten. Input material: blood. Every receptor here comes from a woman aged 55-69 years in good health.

The CDR3 DNA reads as TGTGCCATCAGTGACCCGGGCCAGTGGGACTATGGCTACACCTTC. Its translation is CAISDPGQWDYGYTF. The rearrangement links TRBV10-3 to TRBJ1-2; the D is unclear. CDR3 size: 15 residues. The V end was cut by 3 bases, the J end by 3 bases, with 14 bases between. From germline, CDR1 is ENHRY and CDR2 SYGVKD.

The CDR3 here is CASSQDFGQVNTEAFF. The CDR3 bases are TGCGCCAGCAGCCAAGACTTTGGACAAGTGAACACTGAAGCTTTCTTT. The chain recombines TRBV4-1 with TRBJ1-1; D possibly corresponds to TRBD1 (5 bases). With 0 bases removed from V and 0 bases from J, the gap between germline ends came to 11 bases. This CDR3 is 16 amino acids long. Per germline, CDR1 MGHRA and CDR2 YSYEKL.

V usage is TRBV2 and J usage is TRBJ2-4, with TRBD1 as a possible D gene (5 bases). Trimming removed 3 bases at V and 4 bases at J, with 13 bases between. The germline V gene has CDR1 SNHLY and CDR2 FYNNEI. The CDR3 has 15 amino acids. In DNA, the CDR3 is TGTGCCAGCAGTGATGCAGGAAGACAGAAAAACATTCAGTACTTC. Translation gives CASSDAGRQKNIQYF.

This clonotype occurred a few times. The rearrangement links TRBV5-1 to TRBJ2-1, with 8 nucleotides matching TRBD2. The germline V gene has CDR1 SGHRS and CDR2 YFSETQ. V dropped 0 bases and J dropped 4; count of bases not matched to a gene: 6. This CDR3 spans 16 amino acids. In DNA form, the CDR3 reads TGCGCCAGCAGCTTGGGTCGTCTAGCGGGTTACAATGAGCAGTTCTTC. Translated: CASSLGRLAGYNEQFF.

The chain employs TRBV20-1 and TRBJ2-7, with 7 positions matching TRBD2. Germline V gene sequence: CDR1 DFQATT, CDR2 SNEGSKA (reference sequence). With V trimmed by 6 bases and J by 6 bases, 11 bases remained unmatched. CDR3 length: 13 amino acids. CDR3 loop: CSAGGTFVTEQYF. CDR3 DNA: TGCAGTGCGGGGGGGACTTTTGTGACCGAGCAGTACTTC.

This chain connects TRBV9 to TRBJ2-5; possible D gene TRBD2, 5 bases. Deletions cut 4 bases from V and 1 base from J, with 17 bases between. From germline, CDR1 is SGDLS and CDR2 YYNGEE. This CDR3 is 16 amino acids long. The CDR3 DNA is TGTGCCAGCAGCTCTCCTCTCACTAGTACCCAAGAGACCCAGTACTTC. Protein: CASSSPLTSTQETQYF.